The following is a TCR beta chain sequence with its context. Its matching antigen is unknown. In germline, CDR1 is SEHNR, CDR2 FQNEAQ (reference sequence). The CDR3 is made up of 15 amino acids. V was trimmed by 1 base and J by 0 bases, leaving 6 bases between them. Here immunoSEQ multiplex PCR was the method, and the copy in TCRdb shows in-frame clones only, minus some. The sample contains 20,000 to 25,000 clones, about 80% of which appear only once. This record belongs to a study of PD-1 blockade in classical Hodgkin lymphoma. Findings and caveats of the study: By C4D1, diversity of CD4+ TCRs had risen significantly, whereas that of CD8+ TCRs had not. Prior to therapy, complete responders displayed diversity much like that of newly diagnosed patients. Reported findings placed baseline TCR diversity lower in newly diagnosed patients (compared with healthy donors).

In every patient, relapse followed autologous stem cell transplantation, while exposure to brentuximab vedotin differed. Reported best responses ranged across complete response, partial response or progressive disease. This receptor was taken from a human donor with classical Hodgkin lymphoma. The chain recombines TRBV7-9 with TRBJ1-4; D uncertain. This specimen consisted of peripheral blood mononuclear cells (PBMCs), obtained before the second cycle of nivolumab. DNA of the CDR3: TGTGCCAGCAGCTTAGGGGTAGCAACTAATGAAAAACTGTTTTTT. This encodes CASSLGVATNEKLFF.